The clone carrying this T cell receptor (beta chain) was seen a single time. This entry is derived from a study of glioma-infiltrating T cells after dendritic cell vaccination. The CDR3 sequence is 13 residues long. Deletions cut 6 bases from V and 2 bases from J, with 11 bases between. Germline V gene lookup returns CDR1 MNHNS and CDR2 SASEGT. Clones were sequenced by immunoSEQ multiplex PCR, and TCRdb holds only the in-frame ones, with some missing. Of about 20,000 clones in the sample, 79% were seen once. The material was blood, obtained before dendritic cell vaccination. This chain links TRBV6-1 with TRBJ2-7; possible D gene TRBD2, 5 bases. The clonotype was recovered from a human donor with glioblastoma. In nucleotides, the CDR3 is TGTGCCAGCAGGAGCCTAGCCCCCTACGAGCAGTACTTC. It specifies CASRSLAPYEQYF.